This passage covers 23 T cell receptor beta chains from one sample sequenced in a study of blood T cell repertoires in COVID-19. TCRdb keeps only in-frame clones here, not all; method: immunoSEQ multiplex PCR. The data show 40,000 to 45,000 clones, nearly 90% seen once. Sequencing was performed on peripheral blood. These TCRs come from a human donor in a cohort sampled during active COVID-19.

The chain employs TRBV2 and TRBJ2-7; the match to TRBD1 covers 10 bases. The CDR3 contains 16 residues. Germline V gene data show CDR1 as SNHLY and CDR2 as FYNNEI. V dropped 3 bases and J dropped 5; count of bases not matched to a gene: 10. Here the CDR3 DNA reads TGTGCCAGCAGTGACGGGGTCGGGACAGGGGCTAACGAGCAGTACTTC. This translates into CASSDGVGTGANEQYF.

The rearrangement joins TRBV27 to TRBJ2-1; 9 nucleotides align to TRBD2. The V and J ends lost 5 bases and 0 bases, in that order; junction bases with no gene match: 8. Germline CDR1 is MNHEY and CDR2 is SMNVEV (reference sequence). This CDR3 spans 17 amino acids. This chain's CDR3 is CASSRSGGPFSYNEQFF. CDR3 DNA: TGTGCCAGCAGTAGGAGCGGGGGGCCCTTCTCCTACAATGAGCAGTTCTTC.

CDR3 coding DNA: TGCGCCAGCAGCCAAAACCGGGACAGGGGGCACGAGCAGTACTTC. It encodes CASSQNRDRGHEQYF. The V call is TRBV4-3, the J call TRBJ2-7; 12 positions match TRBD1. After removal of 2 bases from V and 5 bases from J, the junction contained 4 bases not matched to a gene. The CDR3 has 15 amino acids. CDR1 and CDR2 from the germline V gene are LGHNA and YSLEER.

V usage is TRBV7-6 and J usage is TRBJ1-2; 9 bases agree with TRBD1. Germline CDR1 and CDR2: SGHVS and FNYEAQ. The CDR3 sequence is 15 residues long. V shed 1 base, J shed 3 bases, and the junction held 3 bases outside the gene matches. Here the CDR3 DNA reads TGTGCCAGCAGCTTAGGGGGGGACAGGGACTATGGCTACACCTTC. Translating it yields CASSLGGDRDYGYTF.

This clone is a singleton in its sample. The genes are TRBV4-2 and TRBJ2-3, with 11 bases fitting TRBD2. The CDR3 is 16 amino acids. Trimming at V came to 3 bases and at J to 4 bases, leaving 6 bases not matched to a gene. Germline-derived CDR1 and CDR2 are LGHNA and YNFKEQ. CDR3 in amino acids: CASSQEYSGRADTQYF. As DNA, the CDR3 is TGTGCCAGCAGCCAGGAATATAGCGGGAGGGCAGATACGCAGTATTTT.

The CDR3: CASSLTGGGGGDTQYF. CDR3 DNA sequence: TGCGCCAGCAGCTTGACCGGGGGCGGGGGAGGAGATACGCAGTATTTT. This chain connects TRBV5-1 to TRBJ2-3; TRBD2 is a possible D gene (7 bases). The V gene lost 1 base and the J gene lost 5 bases, with 17 bases spanning the gap. In germline, CDR1 is SGHRS, CDR2 YFSETQ. The length of the CDR3 is 16 residues.

This chain uses TRBV5-1 with TRBJ2-2; TRBD1 matches 7 bases. Per the germline V gene, CDR1 is SGHRS and CDR2 is YFSETQ. The junction had 6 bases not matched to a gene; V was cut back by 4 bases and J by 0 bases. CDR3 length equals 16 residues. The CDR3 loop is CASSPRTGANTGELFF. The CDR3 DNA sequence: TGCGCCAGCAGCCCTAGGACAGGCGCGAACACCGGGGAGCTGTTTTTT.

The genes are TRBV6-5 and TRBJ2-1; a weak D match, TRBD2 (5 bases). Germline lookup yields CDR1 MNHEY and CDR2 SVGAGI. The CDR3 spans 14 residues. The V end was cut by 5 bases, the J end by 10 bases, with 18 bases between. CDR3 sequence reads: CASSSLATFREQFF. The CDR3 DNA reads TGTGCCAGCAGTAGCCTAGCCACCTTCAGGGAGCAGTTCTTC.

This clone showed up just once. The chain carries TRBV11-2 and TRBJ2-2; D unclear. This CDR3 has 14 residues. In germline, CDR1 is SGHAT, CDR2 FQNNGV. With 5 bases removed from V and 0 bases from J, the gap between germline ends came to 7 bases. CDR3 loop: CASSQSPNTGELFF. CDR3 nucleotide sequence: TGTGCCAGCAGCCAGTCCCCGAACACCGGGGAGCTGTTTTTT.

This sequence joins TRBV11-3 and TRBJ2-1; tentative D call: TRBD2 (5 bases). CDR3 length: 15 amino acids. Trimming took 0 bases from V and 3 from J, leaving 9 bases between them. The germline gives CDR1 SGHNT, CDR2 YENEEA. In DNA, the CDR3 is TGTGCCAGCAGCTTAGATACGGGGAACTACAATGAGCAGTTCTTC. Its translation: CASSLDTGNYNEQFF.

The table lists this clone with a few counts. The chain couples TRBV15 to TRBJ2-1; no clear D gene. The CDR3 covers 14 residues. Germline V CDR1 and CDR2: LNHNV, YYDKDF (reference sequence). V gave up 4 bases and J gave up 4 bases, with 11 bases separating them. DNA of the CDR3: TGTGCCACCAGCACCCGAACCACTTACAATGAGCAGTTCTTC. Protein: CATSTRTTYNEQFF.

This chain connects TRBV4-1 to TRBJ2-7; 8 bases are a match to TRBD1. The V gene end was trimmed by 0 bases and the J gene end by 2 bases; junction bases not matched to a gene: 3. CDR1 and CDR2 from the germline V gene are MGHRA and YSYEKL. The CDR3 has 15 amino acids. CDR3 protein: CASSQDGTGPYEQYF. DNA for the CDR3: TGCGCCAGCAGCCAAGACGGGACAGGACCCTACGAGCAGTACTTC.

The chain carries TRBV7-8 and TRBJ1-2; D gene ambiguous. V was clipped by 8 bases and J by 6 bases, with 16 bases between them. Looked up from germline, CDR1 is SGHVS and CDR2 is FQNEAQ. This CDR3 has 13 amino acids. The CDR3 protein is CASCGREVDGYTF. In DNA, the CDR3 is TGTGCCAGCTGCGGCCGGGAGGTCGATGGCTACACCTTC.

CDR3 bases: TGCGCCAGCAGCCCGGCGGGGGCTAACAATGAGCAGTTCTTC. It specifies CASSPAGANNEQFF. The V gene is TRBV5-1, the J gene TRBJ2-1; D is perhaps TRBD2 (7 bases). Trimming removed 4 bases at V and 5 bases at J, with 13 bases between. Per germline, CDR1 SGHRS and CDR2 YFSETQ. The CDR3 sequence is 14 residues long.

The chain recombines TRBV6-5 with TRBJ1-2, with 7 bases lining up with TRBD1. Germline-derived CDR1 and CDR2 are MNHEY and SVGAGI. J was trimmed by 4 bases and V by 2 bases; bases with no gene match: 4. This CDR3 is built from 14 residues. CDR3 sequence: CASSYNRGLYGYTF. Here the CDR3 DNA reads TGTGCCAGCAGTTACAACAGGGGCCTCTATGGCTACACCTTC.

The chain uses TRBV15 and TRBJ2-1, with 16 bases aligning to TRBD2. The CDR3 runs to 18 residues. V gave up 8 bases and J gave up 0 bases; unmatched junction bases: 7. In germline, CDR1 is LNHNV, CDR2 YYDKDF (reference sequence). Here the CDR3 DNA reads TGTGCCACCCAAGCTGGGACTAGCGGGAGGGCCTCCTACAATGAGCAGTTCTTC. It yields the protein CATQAGTSGRASYNEQFF.

V and J are TRBV9 and TRBJ2-1, with TRBD1 matching over 7 bases. The J segment lost 0 bases and the V segment lost 3 bases, leaving 6 bases of the junction unmatched. Germline V lookup: CDR1 SGDLS, CDR2 YYNGEE. The CDR3 extends over 16 amino acids. The chain's CDR3 is CASSAMTGSSYNEQFF. In DNA, the CDR3 is TGTGCCAGCAGCGCAATGACAGGGAGCTCCTACAATGAGCAGTTCTTC. The full variable domain, its missing parts supplied by reference TRBV9 and TRBJ2-1, is DSGVTQTPKHLITATGQRVTLRCSPRSGDLSVYWYQQSLDQGLQFLIQYYNGEERAKGNILERFSAQQFPDLHSELNLSSLELGDSALYFCASSAMTGSSYNEQFFGPGTRLTVL.

The chain is built from TRBV27 and TRBJ2-4; 11 bases are shared with TRBD2. V lost 4 bases, J lost 4 bases, and 15 bases stayed unmatched. The CDR3 totals 19 residues. Germline V gene lookup returns CDR1 MNHEY and CDR2 SMNVEV (reference sequence). The CDR3 DNA is TGTGCCAGCAGTTCGATCGAACCTAGAACTAGCGGGAGAAAAAACATTCAGTACTTC. Protein: CASSSIEPRTSGRKNIQYF.

Relative to its sample, this clone is medium-sized. This sequence joins TRBV30 and TRBJ1-5; 10 bases agree with TRBD1. V lost 1 base and J lost 5; bases outside the gene matches: 5. Germline lookup yields CDR1 GTSNPN and CDR2 SVGIG (reference sequence). The CDR3 sequence is 15 residues long. CDR3 sequence (DNA): TGTGCCTGGAGTGGCGGGACAGGGGAGTATCAGCCCCAGCATTTT. It is translated as CAWSGGTGEYQPQHF. The full variable domain, with the rest looked up from reference TRBV30 and TRBJ1-5, is SQTIHQWPATLVQPVGSPLSLECTVEGTSNPNLYWYRQAAGRGLQLLFYSVGIGQISSEVPQNLSASRPQDRQFILSSKKLLLSDSGFYLCAWSGGTGEYQPQHFGDGTRLSIL.

The V and J genes are TRBV30 and TRBJ1-5; D gene ambiguous. Deletions cut 1 base from V and 6 bases from J, with 10 bases between. The germline V gene has CDR1 GTSNPN and CDR2 SVGIG (reference sequence). The CDR3 extends over 13 amino acids. For the CDR3, the DNA is TGTGCCTGGAGTGGAACCGGGAGTCAGCCCCAGCATTTT. Protein: CAWSGTGSQPQHF. The whole variable domain, remainder taken from reference TRBV30 and TRBJ1-5, is SQTIHQWPATLVQPVGSPLSLECTVEGTSNPNLYWYRQAAGRGLQLLFYSVGIGQISSEVPQNLSASRPQDRQFILSSKKLLLSDSGFYLCAWSGTGSQPQHFGDGTRLSIL.

V and J are TRBV5-1 and TRBJ2-5, with 11 bases lining up with TRBD2. V shed 0 bases, J shed 5 bases, and the junction held 3 bases outside the gene matches. The CDR3 has 15 amino acids. Germline V gene sequence: CDR1 SGHRS, CDR2 YFSETQ. In DNA form, the CDR3 reads TGCGCCAGCAGCTTGGCCGGACTAGCGGGTGAGACCCAGTACTTC. It translates to CASSLAGLAGETQYF.

The V and J genes are TRBV10-1 and TRBJ1-3; D gene ambiguous. CDR1 WNHNN and CDR2 SYGVQD come from the germline V gene (reference sequence). V was clipped by 4 bases and J by 0 bases, with 7 bases between them. The CDR3 sequence is 14 residues long. The CDR3 reads CASSAGHSGNTIYF. The DNA of the CDR3 is TGCGCCAGCAGTGCGGGTCACTCTGGAAACACCATATATTTT.

The chain has TRBV6-5 and TRBJ1-4, with a weak D call TRBD1 (6 bases). In germline, CDR1 is MNHEY, CDR2 SVGAGI. The CDR3 has 14 amino acids. Trimming cost V 6 bases and J 4 bases, with 12 bases left between them. The CDR3 DNA sequence: TGTGCCAGCAGACCGGGACACCTTAATGAAAAACTGTTTTTT. Translation gives CASRPGHLNEKLFF.